This passage covers 10 T cell receptor beta chains from one sample sequenced in a study of PD-L1 blockade in urothelial cancer. Method: immunoSEQ multiplex PCR; TCRdb's copy keeps in-frame clones and lacks some. The sample records 40,000 or so clones, approximately 86% being singletons. Stated time point: peripheral blood 6 weeks after treatment start. Sequenced here: PBMCs, sampled around atezolizumab (anti-PD-L1) treatment. The receptors come from a man aged 55-75 years with urothelial cancer.

The gene calls are TRBV5-4 and TRBJ2-5; TRBD2 aligns across 14 bases. The ends lost 4 bases at V and 3 bases at J; junction bases unmatched: 8. The V gene's germline CDR1 is SGHNT and CDR2 YYREEE (reference sequence). This CDR3 region has 17 residues. CDR3 in DNA: TGTGCCAGCAGCGAAGGACTAGCGGGGGGCCTTAAAGAGACCCAGTACTTC. Translation gives CASSEGLAGGLKETQYF.

This clone was observed a single time. The chain employs TRBV6-5 and TRBJ1-5, with 7 bases identical to TRBD1. With V trimmed by 5 bases and J by 7 bases, 11 bases remained unmatched. CDR1 MNHEY and CDR2 SVGAGI come from the germline V gene. The CDR3 runs 15 residues. CDR3 region: CASSPRQGPSQPQHF. CDR3 bases: TGTGCCAGCAGTCCCCGACAGGGCCCTAGCCAGCCCCAGCATTTT.

The chain links TRBV29-1 to TRBJ2-2; the D gene is possibly TRBD2 (6 bases). The germline V gene encodes CDR1 SQVTM and CDR2 ANQGSEA. The length of the CDR3 is 14 residues. The ends were cut back, 6 bases at V and 4 bases at J, with 15 bases in the middle. In nucleotides, the CDR3 is TGCAGCGTACGGAGGGGTGGTGGCACCGGGGAGCTGTTTTTT. Encoded protein: CSVRRGGGTGELFF.

The gene calls are TRBV6-1 and TRBJ2-7; 8 bases align to TRBD1. In germline, CDR1 is MNHNS, CDR2 SASEGT. The length of the CDR3 is 12 residues. Germline trimming cut 6 bases from V and 3 bases from J; bases unmatched to any gene: 1. CDR3 in DNA: TGTGCCAGCAGACAGGGGGTCTACGAGCAGTACTTC. Translating gives CASRQGVYEQYF.

The chain couples TRBV19 to TRBJ2-7, with 7 nucleotides matching TRBD1. Trimming took 3 bases from V and 3 from J; bases not matched to a gene: 8. The germline CDR1 and CDR2 sequences are LNHDA and SQIVND (reference sequence). The CDR3 consists of 15 residues. CDR3 in DNA: TGTGCCAGTAGTATTCGGGGACAGAGCCTCTACGAGCAGTACTTC. Translation gives CASSIRGQSLYEQYF.

The chain joins TRBV25-1 to TRBJ2-5; D perhaps matches TRBD2 (5 bases). The CDR3 loop spans 13 amino acids. V dropped 1 base and J dropped 9 bases, with 12 bases sitting between them. Germline V gene sequence: CDR1 MGHDK, CDR2 SYGVNS. The CDR3 DNA reads TGTGCCAGCAGTGAATCACCCCAGGAGGCCCAGTACTTC. This codes for CASSESPQEAQYF.

The chain couples TRBV29-1 to TRBJ2-1; 8 bases are shared with TRBD2. V gave up 3 bases and J gave up 4 bases; unmatched junction bases: 8. Germline V CDR1 and CDR2: SQVTM, ANQGSEA. The CDR3 consists of 15 residues. The CDR3 reads CSVDTGGGSYNEQFF. The CDR3 DNA reads as TGCAGCGTTGATACCGGGGGGGGATCTTACAATGAGCAGTTCTTC.

This chain links TRBV7-6 with TRBJ2-5; 9 bases map to TRBD2. V lost 2 bases and J lost 9; bases outside the gene matches: 16. In germline, CDR1 is SGHVS, CDR2 FNYEAQ. The CDR3 has 17 amino acids. DNA of the CDR3: TGTGCCAGCAGCTTACCGAGAGTAGCGGGGGCCCCAACGGCCCAGTACTTC. Translating gives CASSLPRVAGAPTAQYF. The full variable domain, with the rest looked up from reference TRBV7-6 and TRBJ2-5, is GAGVSQSPRYKVTKRGQDVALRCDPISGHVSLYWYRQALGQGPEFLTYFNYEAQQDKSGLPNDRFSAERPEGSISTLTIQRTEQRDSAMYRCASSLPRVAGAPTAQYFGPGTRLLVL.

This clone has only a few counts. This chain uses TRBV7-9 with TRBJ2-7; D possibly corresponds to TRBD2 (6 bases). V dropped 6 bases and J dropped 7 bases, with 22 bases sitting between them. The CDR3 loop spans 15 amino acids. Looked up from germline, CDR1 is SEHNR and CDR2 is FQNEAQ (reference sequence). CDR3 sequence: CASSPYTGSTREQYF. As DNA, the CDR3 is TGTGCCAGCAGTCCCTACACCGGGAGTACTAGGGAGCAGTACTTC.

The V call is TRBV2, the J call TRBJ2-7, with 11 bases fitting TRBD2. Losses at the gene ends were 3 bases for V and 4 bases for J; bases not matched to a gene: 8. The CDR3 extends over 16 amino acids. Germline CDR1 SNHLY, CDR2 FYNNEI. The CDR3 is CASSDGLAGAGYEQYF. CDR3 DNA: TGTGCCAGCAGTGATGGACTAGCGGGTGCGGGATACGAGCAGTACTTC.